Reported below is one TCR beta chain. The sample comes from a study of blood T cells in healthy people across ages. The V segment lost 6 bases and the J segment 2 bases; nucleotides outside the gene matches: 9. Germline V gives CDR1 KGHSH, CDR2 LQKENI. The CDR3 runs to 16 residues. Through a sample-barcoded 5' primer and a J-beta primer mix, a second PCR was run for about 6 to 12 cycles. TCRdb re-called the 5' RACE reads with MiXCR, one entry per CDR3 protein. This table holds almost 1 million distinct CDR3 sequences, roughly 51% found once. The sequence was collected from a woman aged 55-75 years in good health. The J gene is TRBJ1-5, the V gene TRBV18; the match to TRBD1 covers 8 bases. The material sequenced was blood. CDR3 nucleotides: TGTGCCAGCTCCCTCCAGGGGGCATTTGGCAATCAGCCCCAGCATTTT. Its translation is CASSLQGAFGNQPQHF.